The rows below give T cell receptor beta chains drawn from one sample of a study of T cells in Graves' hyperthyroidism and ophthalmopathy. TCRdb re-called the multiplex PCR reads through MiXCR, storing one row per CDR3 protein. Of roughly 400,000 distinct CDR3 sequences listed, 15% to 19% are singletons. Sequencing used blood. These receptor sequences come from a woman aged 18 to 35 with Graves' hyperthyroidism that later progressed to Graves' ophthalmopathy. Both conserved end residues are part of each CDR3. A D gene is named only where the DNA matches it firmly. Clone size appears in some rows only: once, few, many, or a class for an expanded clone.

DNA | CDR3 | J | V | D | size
TGTGCCAGCAGCCAAGAGCCTAGCGGGAGTTACGAGCAGTACTTC | CASSQEPSGSYEQYF | TRBJ2-7 | TRBV4-2 | TRBD2 | few
TGTGCCATCAGTGAGGATCTTCGCGTGGCGTCGAACACTGAAGCTTTCTTT | CAISEDLRVASNTEAFF | TRBJ1-1 | TRBV10-3 | - | many
TGTGCCAGCAGTTTAGGCGGATTGAACACTGAAGCTTTCTTT | CASSLGGLNTEAFF | TRBJ1-1 | TRBV27 | - | many
TGTGCCAGCAGCCTCCACCGGGACAGGGCTGGAAACACCATATATTTT | CASSLHRDRAGNTIYF | TRBJ1-3 | TRBV11-2 | TRBD1 | -
TGTGCCAGCAGCCGCCCGGGGGGCGGGACGGAGCAGTTCTTC | CASSRPGGGTEQFF | TRBJ2-1 | TRBV7-6 | - | -
TGTGCCAGCAGCGACGGCGCCGAGCAGTACTTC | CASSDGAEQYF | TRBJ2-7 | TRBV27 | - | -
TGCAGTGCTCCTACCGGGACTAGTACTTTCCATGAGCAGTTCTTC | CSAPTGTSTFHEQFF | TRBJ2-1 | TRBV20-1 | TRBD2 | -
TGCGCCAGCAGCCCGCTAGGATCCAATGAGCAGTTCTTC | CASSPLGSNEQFF | TRBJ2-1 | TRBV5-1 | - | many
TGTGCCAGCAGTCCCTGGGGCAGGGGGACTAGCGGGACTAGCACAGATACGCAGTATTTT | CASSPWGRGTSGTSTDTQYF | TRBJ2-3 | TRBV28 | TRBD2 | many
TGTGCCAGTAGTTACACCCGAGACTACGAGCAGTACTTC | CASSYTRDYEQYF | TRBJ2-7 | TRBV19 | - | -
TGTGCCAGCAGCCTGGAGGGTGGGAGGCAGTCGGAGACCCAGTACTTC | CASSLEGGRQSETQYF | TRBJ2-5 | TRBV5-6 | - | -
TGTGCCAGCAGTGAAGGGACAGTTGCCAATCAGCCCCAGCATTTT | CASSEGTVANQPQHF | TRBJ1-5 | TRBV6-1 | - | many
TGTGCCAGCAGTGAAGGGGCAGGGTCAGATACGCAGTATTTT | CASSEGAGSDTQYF | TRBJ2-3 | TRBV6-4 | - | -
TGTGCCAGCAGTGATTCGGGACAGGGGGCAATCAATGAGCAGTTCTTC | CASSDSGQGAINEQFF | TRBJ2-1 | TRBV6-1 | TRBD1 | many
TGTGCCAGCAGCCACTACGGGACAGACACCTTAGCCAAAAACATTCAGTACTTC | CASSHYGTDTLAKNIQYF | TRBJ2-4 | TRBV4-2 | TRBD1 | few
TGCGCCAGCAGCCTCGGGACTGCAGGCACAGATACGCAGTATTTT | CASSLGTAGTDTQYF | TRBJ2-3 | TRBV5-1 | - | -
TGTGCCAGCAGCGCGGACAGGGGCGGCACCGGGGAGCTGTTTTTT | CASSADRGGTGELFF | TRBJ2-2 | TRBV2 | TRBD1 | many
TGTGCCTGGGATGAAGGTCAGGTGAGCTCCTACGAGCAGTACTTC | CAWDEGQVSSYEQYF | TRBJ2-7 | TRBV30 | - | many
TGTGCCAGCAGTTTTTTCCGGGACAGGGCACCCGAGCAGTACTTC | CASSFFRDRAPEQYF | TRBJ2-7 | TRBV12-3/TRBV12-4 | TRBD1 | -
TGTGCCAGCAGTACGGTTGCTCATCAAGGCGATGAGCAGTTCTTC | CASSTVAHQGDEQFF | TRBJ2-1 | TRBV6-1 | - | -
TGTGCCAGCAGTTTACCAGGGTCCGAGCAGTACTTC | CASSLPGSEQYF | TRBJ2-7 | TRBV27 | - | few
TGTGCCAGCAGCTTAGATGTCCAAGAGACCCAGTACTTC | CASSLDVQETQYF | TRBJ2-5 | TRBV7-8 | - | many
TGTGCCAGCAGCCCGACAGGGGGACGATCACCCCTCCACTTT | CASSPTGGRSPLHF | TRBJ1-6 | TRBV7-9 | TRBD1 | many
TGTGCCAGCAGCTTCGGGGGCCGAACTGAAGCTTTCTTT | CASSFGGRTEAFF | TRBJ1-1 | TRBV11-2 | - | many
TGTGCCAGCAGCTACGGCAGGGCGCGCGGTGAAAAACTGTTTTTT | CASSYGRARGEKLFF | TRBJ1-4 | TRBV7-9 | - | few
TGTGCCACCAGTGGCATTTTATCAGGGAATGAGCAGTTCTTC | CATSGILSGNEQFF | TRBJ2-1 | TRBV24-1 | - | -
TGTGCCAGCAGCGGGGACTTACAGGGACATAATGAAAAACTGTTTTTT | CASSGDLQGHNEKLFF | TRBJ1-4 | TRBV27 | - | many
TGTGCCAGCAGTTCAAGGACAGGGCCCTATAGCAATCAGCCCCAGCATTTT | CASSSRTGPYSNQPQHF | TRBJ1-5 | TRBV28 | TRBD1 | many
TGCGCCAGCAGCCAAGTTGGAGGAAGGGTTGGCTACACCTTC | CASSQVGGRVGYTF | TRBJ1-2 | TRBV4-1 | - | many
TGTGCCAGCAGTTACGACGGGACAGGAGCTAATGAAAAACTGTTTTTT | CASSYDGTGANEKLFF | TRBJ1-4 | TRBV6-6 | TRBD1 | many
TGTGCCAGCTCACCGTCAGGGGCGCTCGGAAACACCATATATTTT | CASSPSGALGNTIYF | TRBJ1-3 | TRBV18 | - | -
TGCGCCAACAGCTTGGCCCTAGCTACAGATACGCAGTATTTT | CANSLALATDTQYF | TRBJ2-3 | TRBV5-1 | - | few
TGTGCCAGCAGGACAGGGAATAATCAGCCCCAGCATTTT | CASRTGNNQPQHF | TRBJ1-5 | TRBV28 | TRBD1 | many
TGTGCCAGCAGCGCCGACGGACTAGCGGGAGTGGGAGAGACCCAGTACTTC | CASSADGLAGVGETQYF | TRBJ2-5 | TRBV9 | TRBD2 | few
TGTGCCAGCAGCCAAGATACTAGGGGAGTAAGCACAGATACGCAGTATTTT | CASSQDTRGVSTDTQYF | TRBJ2-3 | TRBV14 | - | -
TGTGCCAGCAGTTTATCATCCGGGACTAGCTCCTACAATGAGCAGTTCTTC | CASSLSSGTSSYNEQFF | TRBJ2-1 | TRBV27 | TRBD2 | -
TGTGCCAGCAGTAGACTAGCGGGATCCTACGAGCAGTACTTC | CASSRLAGSYEQYF | TRBJ2-7 | TRBV28 | TRBD2 | many
TGTGCCAGCACCCCAACCCCCGGGGAGGGAGAAGAGACCCAGTACTTC | CASTPTPGEGEETQYF | TRBJ2-5 | TRBV7-9 | TRBD2 | many
TGTGCCAGCAGTCAGAGGGGGTTCGAGCAGTTCTTC | CASSQRGFEQFF | TRBJ2-1 | TRBV27 | - | -
TGTGCCAGCAGGACTACAGGCACCAATCAGCCCCAGCATTTT | CASRTTGTNQPQHF | TRBJ1-5 | TRBV3-1 | - | -
TGTGCCAGCAGTTACCAACAGGGGGCCTACAATCAGCCCCAGCATTTT | CASSYQQGAYNQPQHF | TRBJ1-5 | TRBV6-5 | TRBD1 | few
TGTGCCAGCAGCTTAACAAGCGGAGGGGGTGAGCAGTTCTTC | CASSLTSGGGEQFF | TRBJ2-1 | TRBV7-2 | - | many
TGTGCCAGCAGTGTCTCTTCCTCGCAGGGGGCGGGTAATGAGCAGTTCTTC | CASSVSSSQGAGNEQFF | TRBJ2-1 | TRBV2 | TRBD1 | many
TGCGCCAGCAGCCAAGGGCCCGGGACTGGGCGCTACGAGCAGTACTTC | CASSQGPGTGRYEQYF | TRBJ2-7 | TRBV4-1 | - | -
TGTGCCAGCAGCTTAACTAGCGGAGTTAAAGAGACCCAGTACTTC | CASSLTSGVKETQYF | TRBJ2-5 | TRBV7-2 | TRBD2 | -
TGTGCCAGCAGTCTTTCAGTCTACGTACTTAATGAAAAACTGTTTTTT | CASSLSVYVLNEKLFF | TRBJ1-4 | TRBV6-1 | - | many
TGTGCCAGCAGCCTACAGGTCTCTAATGAAAAACTGTTTTTT | CASSLQVSNEKLFF | TRBJ1-4 | TRBV7-2 | - | many
TGTGCCAGCATAGGGGACAGGGCGCTCGATGAGCAGTTCTTC | CASIGDRALDEQFF | TRBJ2-1 | TRBV6-1 | TRBD1 | many
TGTGCCAGCAGTTCCCCGGACAGGGCAGACTACAATGAGCAGTTCTTC | CASSSPDRADYNEQFF | TRBJ2-1 | TRBV28 | TRBD1 | many
TGCAGTGCTCACCGAGCTCGGCAAACCGGGGAGCTGTTTTTT | CSAHRARQTGELFF | TRBJ2-2 | TRBV20-1 | - | many
TGTGCCAGCAGCTTAGCGGGAGCGGCAGATACGCAGTATTTT | CASSLAGAADTQYF | TRBJ2-3 | TRBV7-3 | TRBD2 | many
TGTGCCAGCAGCGTAGGTAGGGTTTGGAATGAGCAGTTCTTC | CASSVGRVWNEQFF | TRBJ2-1 | TRBV9 | - | -
TGTGCCAGCAGCCATAACTCGCAATCCTACGAGCAGTACTTC | CASSHNSQSYEQYF | TRBJ2-7 | TRBV7-9 | - | few
TGCGCCAGCAGCCAATGCCCGGGACAGGGGGGAGAGACCCAGTACTTC | CASSQCPGQGGETQYF | TRBJ2-5 | TRBV4-3 | TRBD1 | few
TGTGCCAGCAGTCCTGAGGGCGGAATCCCCACAGATACGCAGTATTTT | CASSPEGGIPTDTQYF | TRBJ2-3 | TRBV28 | - | many
TGTGCCAGCGGGCCCGGGGGCTTTGACTACGAGCAGTACTTC | CASGPGGFDYEQYF | TRBJ2-7 | TRBV27 | - | -
TGTGCCAGCAGGGAAACAGGTTCCATCTACAATGAGCAGTTCTTC | CASRETGSIYNEQFF | TRBJ2-1 | TRBV6-1 | - | many